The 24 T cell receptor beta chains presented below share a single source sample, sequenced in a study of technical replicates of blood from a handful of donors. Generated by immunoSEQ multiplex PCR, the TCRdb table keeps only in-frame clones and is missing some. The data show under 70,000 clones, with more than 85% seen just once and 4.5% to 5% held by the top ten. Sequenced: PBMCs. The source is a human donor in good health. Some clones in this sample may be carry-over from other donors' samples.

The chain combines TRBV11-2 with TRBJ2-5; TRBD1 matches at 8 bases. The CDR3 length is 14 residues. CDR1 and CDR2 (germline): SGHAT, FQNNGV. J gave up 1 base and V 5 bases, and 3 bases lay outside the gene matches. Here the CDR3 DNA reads TGTGCCAGCAGCCCGGACAGGGTCCAAGAGACCCAGTACTTC. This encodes CASSPDRVQETQYF.

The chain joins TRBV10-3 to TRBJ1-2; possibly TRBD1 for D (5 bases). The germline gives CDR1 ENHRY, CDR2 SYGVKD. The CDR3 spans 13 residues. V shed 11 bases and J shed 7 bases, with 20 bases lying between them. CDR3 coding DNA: TGTGCCGCGGGGCTGGCAGAAGGAGCTGGCTACACCTTC. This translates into CAAGLAEGAGYTF.

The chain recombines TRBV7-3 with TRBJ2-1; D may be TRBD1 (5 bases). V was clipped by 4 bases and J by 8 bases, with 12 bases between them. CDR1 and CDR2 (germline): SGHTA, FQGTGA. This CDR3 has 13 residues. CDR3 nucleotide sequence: TGTGCCAGCAGCTCGACCAGGGAAGATGAGCAGTTCTTC. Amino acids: CASSSTREDEQFF.

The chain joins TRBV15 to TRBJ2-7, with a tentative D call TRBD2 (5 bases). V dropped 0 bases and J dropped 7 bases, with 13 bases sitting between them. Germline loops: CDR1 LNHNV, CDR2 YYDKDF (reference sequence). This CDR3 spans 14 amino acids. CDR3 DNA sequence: TGTGCCACCAGCAGAGATTATGTAAGCGGAGAGCAGTACTTC. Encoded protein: CATSRDYVSGEQYF.

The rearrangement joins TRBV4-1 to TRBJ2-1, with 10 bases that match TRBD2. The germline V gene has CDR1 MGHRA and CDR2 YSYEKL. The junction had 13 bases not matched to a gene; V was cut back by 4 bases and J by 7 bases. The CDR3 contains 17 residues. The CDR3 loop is CASSPNPSGRARNEQFF. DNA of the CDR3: TGCGCCAGCAGCCCCAACCCGAGCGGGAGGGCCAGGAATGAGCAGTTCTTC.

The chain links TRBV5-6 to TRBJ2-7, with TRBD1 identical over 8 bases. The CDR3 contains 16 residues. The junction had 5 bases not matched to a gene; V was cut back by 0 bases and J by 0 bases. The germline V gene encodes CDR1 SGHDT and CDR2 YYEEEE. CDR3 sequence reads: CASSLANRGYSYEQYF. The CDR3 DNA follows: TGTGCCAGCAGCTTGGCTAACAGGGGGTACTCCTACGAGCAGTACTTC. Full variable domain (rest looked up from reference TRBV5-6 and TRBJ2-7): DAGVTQSPTHLIKTRGQQVTLRCSPKSGHDTVSWYQQALGQGPQFIFQYYEEEERQRGNFPDRFSGHQFPNYSSELNVNALLLGDSALYLCASSLANRGYSYEQYFGPGTRLTVT.

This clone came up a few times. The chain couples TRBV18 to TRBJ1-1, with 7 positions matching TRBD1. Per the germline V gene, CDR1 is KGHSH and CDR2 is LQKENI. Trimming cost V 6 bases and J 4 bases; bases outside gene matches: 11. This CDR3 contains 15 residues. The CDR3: CASSRQGSEGTEAFF. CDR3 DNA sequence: TGTGCCAGCTCTCGACAGGGTTCTGAAGGCACTGAAGCTTTCTTT.

The CDR3 DNA follows: TGTGCCAGCAGTGAAGGGGACAACCTAAACATTCAGTACTTC. It yields the protein CASSEGDNLNIQYF. V gene TRBV2 combines with J gene TRBJ2-4; D is possibly TRBD1 (6 bases). The CDR3 has 14 amino acids. The germline V gene has CDR1 SNHLY and CDR2 FYNNEI. Between the trimmed V and J ends, which lost 1 base and 6 bases, there was a span of 10 bases.

The CDR3: CASSTAGKGAFF. DNA of the CDR3: TGTGCCAGCAGCACGGCGGGGAAAGGAGCTTTCTTT. The chain links TRBV6-6 to TRBJ1-1; D gene uncertain. With 6 bases removed from V and 10 bases from J, the gap between germline ends came to 15 bases. The CDR3 length is 12 residues. The germline gives CDR1 MNHNY, CDR2 SVGAGI (reference sequence).

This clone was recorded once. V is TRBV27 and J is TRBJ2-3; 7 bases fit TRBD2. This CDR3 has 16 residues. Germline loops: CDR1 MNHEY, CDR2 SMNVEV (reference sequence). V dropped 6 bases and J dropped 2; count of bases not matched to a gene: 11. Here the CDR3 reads CASSHGRAGDTDTQYF. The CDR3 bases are TGTGCCAGCAGCCACGGTAGGGCGGGGGACACAGATACGCAGTATTTT.

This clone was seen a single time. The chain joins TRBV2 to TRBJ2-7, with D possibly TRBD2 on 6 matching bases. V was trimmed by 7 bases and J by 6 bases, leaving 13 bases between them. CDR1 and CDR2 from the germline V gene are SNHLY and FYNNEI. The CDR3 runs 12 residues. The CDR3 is CASKGGGSEQYF. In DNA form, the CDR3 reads TGTGCCAGCAAGGGAGGAGGCTCCGAGCAGTACTTC.

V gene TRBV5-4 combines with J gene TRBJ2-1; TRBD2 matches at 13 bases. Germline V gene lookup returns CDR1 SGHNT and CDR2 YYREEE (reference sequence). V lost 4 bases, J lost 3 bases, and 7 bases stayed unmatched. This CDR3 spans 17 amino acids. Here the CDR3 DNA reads TGTGCCAGCAGCCCGACCCGGACTAGCGGGGGCTACAATGAGCAGTTCTTC. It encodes CASSPTRTSGGYNEQFF.

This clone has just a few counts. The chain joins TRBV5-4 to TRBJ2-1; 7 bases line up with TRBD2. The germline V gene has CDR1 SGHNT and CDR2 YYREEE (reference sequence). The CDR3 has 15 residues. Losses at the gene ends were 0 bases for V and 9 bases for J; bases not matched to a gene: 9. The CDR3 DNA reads TGTGCCAGCAGCTTGGTTGCGGGAGTAGGAAGTGAGCAGTTCTTC. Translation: CASSLVAGVGSEQFF.

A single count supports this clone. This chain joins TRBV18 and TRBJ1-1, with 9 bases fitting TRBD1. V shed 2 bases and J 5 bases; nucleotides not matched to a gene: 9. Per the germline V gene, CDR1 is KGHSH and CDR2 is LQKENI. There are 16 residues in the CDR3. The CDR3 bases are TGTGCCAGCTCACCATCCTCTCGACAGGGGGGGACTGAAGCTTTCTTT. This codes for CASSPSSRQGGTEAFF.

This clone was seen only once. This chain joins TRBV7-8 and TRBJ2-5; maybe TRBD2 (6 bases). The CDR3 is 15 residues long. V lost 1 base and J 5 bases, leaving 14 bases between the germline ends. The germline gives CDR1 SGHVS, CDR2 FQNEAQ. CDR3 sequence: CASSLGGAGRETQYF. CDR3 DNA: TGTGCCAGCAGCTTAGGAGGGGCAGGGAGGGAGACCCAGTACTTC.

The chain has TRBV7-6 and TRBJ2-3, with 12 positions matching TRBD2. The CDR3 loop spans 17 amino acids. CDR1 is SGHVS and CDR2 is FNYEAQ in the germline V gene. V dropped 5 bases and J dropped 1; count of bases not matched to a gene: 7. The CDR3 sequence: CASSEVRLAGGTDTQYF. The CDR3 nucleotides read TGTGCCAGCAGCGAAGTCCGACTAGCGGGAGGCACAGATACGCAGTATTTT. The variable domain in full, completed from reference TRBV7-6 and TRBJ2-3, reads GAGVSQSPRYKVTKRGQDVALRCDPISGHVSLYWYRQALGQGPEFLTYFNYEAQQDKSGLPNDRFSAERPEGSISTLTIQRTEQRDSAMYRCASSEVRLAGGTDTQYFGPGTRLTVL.

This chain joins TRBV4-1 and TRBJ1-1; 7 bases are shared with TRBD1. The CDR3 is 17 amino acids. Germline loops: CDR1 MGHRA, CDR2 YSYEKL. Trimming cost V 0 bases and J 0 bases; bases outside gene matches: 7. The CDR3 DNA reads TGCGCCAGCAGCCAAGAGGGCAGGGGGTACATGAACACTGAAGCTTTCTTT. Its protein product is CASSQEGRGYMNTEAFF.

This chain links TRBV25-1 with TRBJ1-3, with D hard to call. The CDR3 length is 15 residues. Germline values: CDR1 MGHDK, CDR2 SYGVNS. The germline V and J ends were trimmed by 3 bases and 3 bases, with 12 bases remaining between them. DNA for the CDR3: TGTGCCAGCAGTGATCAACAGACCTATGGAAACACCATATATTTT. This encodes CASSDQQTYGNTIYF.

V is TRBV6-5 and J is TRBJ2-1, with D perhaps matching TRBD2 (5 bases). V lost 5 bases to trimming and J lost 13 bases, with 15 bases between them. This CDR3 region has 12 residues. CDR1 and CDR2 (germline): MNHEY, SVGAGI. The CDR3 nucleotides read TGTGCCAGCAGTAAGACCAGCGGCCTACAGTTCTTC. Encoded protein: CASSKTSGLQFF.

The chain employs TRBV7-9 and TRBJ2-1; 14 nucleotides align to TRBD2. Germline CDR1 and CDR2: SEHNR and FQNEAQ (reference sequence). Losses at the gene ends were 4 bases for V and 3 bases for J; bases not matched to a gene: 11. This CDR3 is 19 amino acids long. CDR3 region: CASSSYGLAGGNIYNEQFF. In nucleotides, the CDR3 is TGTGCCAGCAGCTCCTACGGACTAGCGGGAGGTAATATCTACAATGAGCAGTTCTTC.

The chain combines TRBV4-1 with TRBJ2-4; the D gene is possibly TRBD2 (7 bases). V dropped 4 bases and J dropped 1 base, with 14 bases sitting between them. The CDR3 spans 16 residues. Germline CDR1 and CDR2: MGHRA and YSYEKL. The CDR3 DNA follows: TGCGCCAGCAGCCCGAGAGGGGGGGCGGCCAAAAACATTCAGTACTTC. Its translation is CASSPRGGAAKNIQYF.

The DNA for the CDR3 is TGCGCCAGCAGCCAAGATACTTATTACCAGGGGCCCGGAGCCTCTGGGGCCAACGTCCTGACTTTC. This gives the protein CASSQDTYYQGPGASGANVLTF. V is TRBV4-1 and J is TRBJ2-6, with D possibly matching TRBD1 (6 bases). Looked up from germline, CDR1 is MGHRA and CDR2 is YSYEKL. The ends were cut back, 0 bases at V and 0 bases at J, with 24 bases in the middle. This CDR3 comprises 22 residues.

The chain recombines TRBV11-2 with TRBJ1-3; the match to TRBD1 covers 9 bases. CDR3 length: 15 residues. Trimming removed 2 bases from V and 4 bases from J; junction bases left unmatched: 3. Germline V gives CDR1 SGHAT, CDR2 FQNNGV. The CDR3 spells CASSLIGQGGNTIYF. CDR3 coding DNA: TGTGCCAGCAGCTTAATTGGACAGGGGGGAAACACCATATATTTT.

CDR3 sequence reads: CASSVGLASNIQYF. The CDR3 DNA reads as TGTGCCAGCAGCGTTGGACTAGCGTCAAACATTCAGTACTTC. The rearrangement joins TRBV9 to TRBJ2-4; 9 bases fit TRBD2. Losses at the gene ends were 2 bases for V and 6 bases for J; bases not matched to a gene: 3. Looked up from germline, CDR1 is SGDLS and CDR2 is YYNGEE. The CDR3 consists of 14 residues. Based on the CDR3 plus reference TRBV9 and TRBJ2-4, the full variable domain is DSGVTQTPKHLITATGQRVTLRCSPRSGDLSVYWYQQSLDQGLQFLIQYYNGEERAKGNILERFSAQQFPDLHSELNLSSLELGDSALYFCASSVGLASNIQYFGAGTRLSVL.